This TCR beta chain is drawn from a study of T cells in Graves' hyperthyroidism and ophthalmopathy. The V gene lost 4 bases and the J gene lost 5 bases, with 9 bases spanning the gap. This CDR3 region has 12 residues. Germline loops: CDR1 SGHRS, CDR2 YFSETQ. From RNA transcripts, TCR beta CDR3 regions were amplified. The HTBI primer set was used in a first-round RT-PCR of the TCR CDR3. Using its own MiXCR run on the multiplex PCR reads, TCRdb lists one record per CDR3 protein. The sample holds approximately 600,000 distinct CDR3 sequences; around 15% are singletons and the top ten take approximately 3.9%. This clonotype was detected ten times or more. The authors took PBMCs from 10 ml fresh peripheral blood.

The TCR was taken from a woman in her thirties with Graves' hyperthyroidism. The material sequenced was blood. V and J are TRBV5-1 and TRBJ1-2; D gene unclear. The CDR3 DNA is TGCGCCAGCAGCCCTATCGGGTATGGCTACACCTTC. Translation: CASSPIGYGYTF.